The table lists the clone carrying this TCR beta chain with a few counts. This specimen belongs to a study of blood T cell repertoires in COVID-19. Study context: In each case, the material was cDNA or gDNA derived from T cells, B-cell-depleted T cells, or PBMCs.

This CDR3 region has 14 residues. Original processing notes: Amplification from reference gene primers served as the basis for estimated nucleated cell counts. Measured with immunoSEQ multiplex PCR; TCRdb has only the in-frame clones, and not every one. The V and J calls and clone size come from that table; D and trimming were worked out from the DNA. The profile covers approximately 140,000 clones, with roughly 90% appearing a single time and around 4% taken by the ten largest. This rearrangement joins TRBV21-1 to TRBJ2-2; TRBD1 reflects the table's D call only, with no check against the DNA. TRBV21-1 constitutes a pseudogene. Sequenced: peripheral blood. This clonotype was sampled from a woman aged 55-69 years with active or convalescent COVID-19. CDR3 residues: CASRRDRDTGELFF. In DNA form, the CDR3 reads TGTGCCAGCAGAAGGGACAGGGACACCGGGGAGCTGTTTTTT.